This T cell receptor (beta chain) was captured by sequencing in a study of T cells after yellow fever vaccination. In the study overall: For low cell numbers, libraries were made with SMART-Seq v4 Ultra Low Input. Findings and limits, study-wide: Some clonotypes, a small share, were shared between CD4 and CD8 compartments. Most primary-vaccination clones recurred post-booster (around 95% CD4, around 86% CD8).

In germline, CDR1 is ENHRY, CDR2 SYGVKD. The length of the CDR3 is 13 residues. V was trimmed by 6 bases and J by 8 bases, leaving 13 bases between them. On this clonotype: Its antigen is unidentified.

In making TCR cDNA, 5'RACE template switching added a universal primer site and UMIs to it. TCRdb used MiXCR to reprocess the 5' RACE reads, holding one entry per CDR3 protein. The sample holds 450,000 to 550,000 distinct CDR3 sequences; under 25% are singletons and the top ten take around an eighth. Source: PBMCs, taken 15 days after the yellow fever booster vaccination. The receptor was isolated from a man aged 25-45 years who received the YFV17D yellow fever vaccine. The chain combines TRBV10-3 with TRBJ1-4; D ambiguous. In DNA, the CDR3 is TGTGCCATCAGGGACTCAGAGGAGGAAAAACTGTTTTTT. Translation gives CAIRDSEEEKLFF.